This entry concerns a single TCR beta chain. The data originate from a study of blood T cell repertoires in COVID-19. About the research overall: Some COVID-19 samples were acute and others convalescent; all came from the United States, Italy and Spain. T cells, B-cell-depleted T cells, or PBMCs provided the cDNA or gDNA that served as material.

The junction had 3 bases not matched to a gene; V was cut back by 2 bases and J by 7 bases. Per the germline V gene, CDR1 is MNHEY and CDR2 is SVGEGT. CDR3 size: 13 residues. Source study methods: From reference gene primer amplification, estimates of nucleated cell counts were derived. Profiling relied on immunoSEQ multiplex PCR, and the TCRdb table lists in-frame clones only, not all of them. V and J calls and clone size are those listed in that table; D and trimming were worked out from the DNA. The sample consists of about 140,000 clones, 87% of them appearing once. This rearrangement joins TRBV6-2 or TRBV6-3 to TRBJ2-7; 9 bases are a match to TRBD1. This clonotype originated in a human donor in a cohort sampled during active COVID-19. The source material was peripheral blood. CDR3 sequence reads: CASSYDRGKEQYF. CDR3 DNA sequence: TGTGCCAGCAGTTACGACAGGGGGAAAGAGCAGTACTTC.